This T cell receptor (beta chain) appears in the sequencing data of a study of blood T cell repertoires in COVID-19. Here immunoSEQ multiplex PCR was the method, and the copy in TCRdb shows in-frame clones only, minus some. Among some 400,000 clones listed, more than 70% were seen once. The CDR3 runs 14 residues. V lost 11 bases and J 0 bases, leaving 11 bases between the germline ends. Germline CDR1 ENHRY, CDR2 SYGVKD. Resolution of symptoms, clearance, or two negative PCRs was present in recovered Cohort 3 donors. The receptor's source is a man aged 30 to 45 who had recovered from COVID-19. The genes are TRBV10-3 and TRBJ1-6, with no clear D. The specimen was PBMCs or T cells enriched from blood (not recorded which). CDR3 nucleotides: TGTGCCTCCTCGGAGAGCTCCTATAATTCACCCCTCCACTTT. Translating it yields CASSESSYNSPLHF.